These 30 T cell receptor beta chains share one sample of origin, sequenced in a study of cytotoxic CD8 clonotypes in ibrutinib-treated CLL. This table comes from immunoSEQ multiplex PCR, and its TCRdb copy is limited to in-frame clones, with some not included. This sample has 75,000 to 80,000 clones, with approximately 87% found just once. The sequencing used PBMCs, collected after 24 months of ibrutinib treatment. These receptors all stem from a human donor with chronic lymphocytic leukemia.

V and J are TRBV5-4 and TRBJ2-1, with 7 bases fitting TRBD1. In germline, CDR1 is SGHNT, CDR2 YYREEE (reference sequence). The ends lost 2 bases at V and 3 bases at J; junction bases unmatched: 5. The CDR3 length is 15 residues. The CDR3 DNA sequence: TGTGCCAGCAGCTTTCGTACAGGGGACTACAATGAGCAGTTCTTC. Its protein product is CASSFRTGDYNEQFF.

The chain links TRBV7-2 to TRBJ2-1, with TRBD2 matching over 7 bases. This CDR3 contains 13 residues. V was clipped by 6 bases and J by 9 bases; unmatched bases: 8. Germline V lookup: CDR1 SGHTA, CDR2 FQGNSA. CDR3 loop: CASSPREGPEQFF. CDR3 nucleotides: TGTGCCAGCAGTCCAAGGGAGGGACCTGAGCAGTTCTTC.

Here the CDR3 reads CASSAETGTSSYYEQYF. Here the CDR3 DNA reads TGTGCCAGCAGCGCCGAGACCGGGACTAGCAGTTACTACGAGCAGTACTTC. The rearrangement links TRBV9 to TRBJ2-7; 9 nucleotides agree with TRBD2. The junction had 13 bases not matched to a gene; V was cut back by 3 bases and J by 3 bases. The CDR3 totals 17 residues. Looked up from germline, CDR1 is SGDLS and CDR2 is YYNGEE.

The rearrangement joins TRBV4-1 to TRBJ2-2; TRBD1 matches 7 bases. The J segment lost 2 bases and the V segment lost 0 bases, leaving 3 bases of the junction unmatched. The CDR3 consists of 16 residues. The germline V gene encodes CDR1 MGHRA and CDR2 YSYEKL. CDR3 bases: TGCGCCAGCAGCCAAGAGACAGGGCCAAACACCGGGGAGCTGTTTTTT. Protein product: CASSQETGPNTGELFF.

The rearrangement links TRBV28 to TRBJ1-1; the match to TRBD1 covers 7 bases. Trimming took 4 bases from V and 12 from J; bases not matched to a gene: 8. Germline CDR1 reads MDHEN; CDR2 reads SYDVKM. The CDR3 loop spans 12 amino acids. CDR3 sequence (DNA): TGTGCCAGCAGTTCACTACAGGGGCCGACTTTCTTT. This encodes CASSSLQGPTFF.

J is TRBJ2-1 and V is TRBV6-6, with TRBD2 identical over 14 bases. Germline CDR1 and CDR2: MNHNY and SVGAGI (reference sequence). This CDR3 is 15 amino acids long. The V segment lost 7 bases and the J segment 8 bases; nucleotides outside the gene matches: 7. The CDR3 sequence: CASNGGTSGSYEQFF. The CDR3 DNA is TGTGCCAGCAACGGAGGGACTAGCGGGAGCTATGAGCAGTTCTTC.

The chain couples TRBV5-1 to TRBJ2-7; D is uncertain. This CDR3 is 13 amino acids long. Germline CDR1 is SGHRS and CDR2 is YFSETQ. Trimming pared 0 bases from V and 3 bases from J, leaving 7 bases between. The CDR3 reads CASSLGYSYEQYF. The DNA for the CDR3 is TGCGCCAGCAGCTTGGGTTATAGCTACGAGCAGTACTTC.

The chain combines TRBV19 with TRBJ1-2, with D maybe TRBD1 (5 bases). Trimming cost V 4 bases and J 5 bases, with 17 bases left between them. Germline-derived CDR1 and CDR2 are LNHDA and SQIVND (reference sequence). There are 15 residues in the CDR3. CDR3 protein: CASSRPRGASYGYTF. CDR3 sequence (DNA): TGTGCCAGTAGTAGACCCCGTGGGGCGTCTTATGGCTACACCTTC.

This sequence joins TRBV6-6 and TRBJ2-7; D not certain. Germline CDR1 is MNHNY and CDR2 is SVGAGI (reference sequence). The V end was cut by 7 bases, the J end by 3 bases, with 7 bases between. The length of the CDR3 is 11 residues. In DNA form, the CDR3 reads TGTGCCAGCATTCCCTTCTACGAGCAGTACTTC. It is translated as CASIPFYEQYF.

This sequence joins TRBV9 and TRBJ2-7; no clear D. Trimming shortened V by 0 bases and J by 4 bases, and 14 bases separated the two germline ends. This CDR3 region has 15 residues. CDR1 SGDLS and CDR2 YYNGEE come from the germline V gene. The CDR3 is CASSVGVSGTYEQYF. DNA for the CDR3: TGTGCCAGCAGCGTAGGAGTCTCTGGCACTTACGAGCAGTACTTC.

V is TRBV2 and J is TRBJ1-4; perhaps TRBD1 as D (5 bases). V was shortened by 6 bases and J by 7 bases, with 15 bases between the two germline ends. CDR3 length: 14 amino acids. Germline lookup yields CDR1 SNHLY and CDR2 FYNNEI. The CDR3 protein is CASRGEMVGEKLFF. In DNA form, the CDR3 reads TGTGCCAGCAGGGGGGAAATGGTCGGTGAAAAACTGTTTTTT.

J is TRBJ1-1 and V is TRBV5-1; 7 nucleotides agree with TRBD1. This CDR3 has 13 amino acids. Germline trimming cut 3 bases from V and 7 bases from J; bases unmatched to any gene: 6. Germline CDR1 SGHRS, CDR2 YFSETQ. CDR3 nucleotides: TGCGCCAGCAGCTCCGGACAGGCGGATGAAGCTTTCTTT. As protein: CASSSGQADEAFF.

CDR3 residues: CASSTPILPGQGDTDTQYF. CDR3 nucleotide sequence: TGTGCCAGCAGCACACCTATACTGCCGGGACAGGGGGATACAGATACGCAGTATTTT. The chain couples TRBV21-1 to TRBJ2-3; TRBD1, the table's D call, lacks a check against the DNA. TRBV21-1 is classified as a pseudogene. The CDR3 has 19 amino acids.

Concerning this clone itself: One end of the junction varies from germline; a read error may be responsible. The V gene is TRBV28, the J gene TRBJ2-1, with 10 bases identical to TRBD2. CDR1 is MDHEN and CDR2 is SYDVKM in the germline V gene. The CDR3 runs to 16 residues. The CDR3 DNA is TGTGCCAGCAGTATACTAGCGGGAAGCTCCCACAATGAGCAGTTCTTC. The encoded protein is CASSILAGSSHNEQFF.

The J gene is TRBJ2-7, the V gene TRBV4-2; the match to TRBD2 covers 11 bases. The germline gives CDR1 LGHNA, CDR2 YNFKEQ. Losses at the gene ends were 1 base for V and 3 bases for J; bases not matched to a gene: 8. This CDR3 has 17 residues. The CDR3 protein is CASSQARLAGGIYEQYF. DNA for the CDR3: TGTGCCAGCAGCCAAGCCAGGCTAGCGGGAGGTATCTACGAGCAGTACTTC.

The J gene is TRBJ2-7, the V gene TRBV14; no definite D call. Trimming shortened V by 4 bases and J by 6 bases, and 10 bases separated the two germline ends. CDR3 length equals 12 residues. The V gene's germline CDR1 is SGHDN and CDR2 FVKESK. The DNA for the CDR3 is TGTGCCAGCAGCCTACTCTTGTTCGAGCAGTACTTC. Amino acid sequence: CASSLLLFEQYF.

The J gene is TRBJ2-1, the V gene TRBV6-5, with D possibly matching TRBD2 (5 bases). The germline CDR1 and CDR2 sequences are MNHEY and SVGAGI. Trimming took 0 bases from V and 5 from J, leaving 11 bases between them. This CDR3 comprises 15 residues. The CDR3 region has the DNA TGTGCCAGCAGTTACTCAGGACTGAGAGACAATGAGCAGTTCTTC. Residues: CASSYSGLRDNEQFF.

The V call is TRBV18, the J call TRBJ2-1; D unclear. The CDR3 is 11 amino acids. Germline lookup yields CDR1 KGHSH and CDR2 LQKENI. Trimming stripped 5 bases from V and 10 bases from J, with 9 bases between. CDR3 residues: CASSASREQFF. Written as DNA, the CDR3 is TGTGCCAGCTCAGCGTCTAGGGAGCAGTTCTTC. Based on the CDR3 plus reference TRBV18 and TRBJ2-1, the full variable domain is NAGVMQNPRHLVRRRGQEARLRCSPMKGHSHVYWYRQLPEEGLKFMVYLQKENIIDESGMPKERFSAEFPKEGPSILRIQQVVRGDSAAYFCASSASREQFFGPGTRLTVL.

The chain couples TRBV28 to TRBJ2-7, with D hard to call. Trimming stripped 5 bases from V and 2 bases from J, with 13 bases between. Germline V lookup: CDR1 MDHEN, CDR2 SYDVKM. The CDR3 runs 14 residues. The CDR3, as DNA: TGTGCCAGCAGTCTCCCCGGAGTAGCCTACGAGCAGTACTTC. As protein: CASSLPGVAYEQYF.

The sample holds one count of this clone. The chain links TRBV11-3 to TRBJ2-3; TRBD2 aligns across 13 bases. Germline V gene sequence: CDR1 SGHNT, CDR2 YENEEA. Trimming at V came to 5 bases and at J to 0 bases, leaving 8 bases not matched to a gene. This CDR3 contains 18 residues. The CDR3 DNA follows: TGTGCCAGCAGCACGGGACTAGCGGGATTGGGGAGCACAGATACGCAGTATTTT. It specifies CASSTGLAGLGSTDTQYF.

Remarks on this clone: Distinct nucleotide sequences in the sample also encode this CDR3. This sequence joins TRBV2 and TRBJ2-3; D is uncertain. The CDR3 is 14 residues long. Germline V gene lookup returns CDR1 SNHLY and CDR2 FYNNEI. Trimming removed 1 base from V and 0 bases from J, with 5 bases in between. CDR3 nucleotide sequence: TGTGCCAGCAGTGAAGTCGGGAGCACAGATACGCAGTATTTT. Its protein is CASSEVGSTDTQYF.

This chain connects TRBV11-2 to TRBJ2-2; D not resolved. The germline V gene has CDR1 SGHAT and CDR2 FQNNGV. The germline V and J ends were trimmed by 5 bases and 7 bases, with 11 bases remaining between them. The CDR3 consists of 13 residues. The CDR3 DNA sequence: TGTGCCAGCAGCCTAAAAAGGAACGGGGAGCTGTTTTTT. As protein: CASSLKRNGELFF.

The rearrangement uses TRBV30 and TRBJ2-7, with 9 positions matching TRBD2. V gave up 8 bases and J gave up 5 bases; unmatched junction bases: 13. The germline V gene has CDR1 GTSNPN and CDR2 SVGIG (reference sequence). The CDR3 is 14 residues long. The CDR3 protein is CASQSLAGFHEQYF. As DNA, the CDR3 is TGTGCCAGCCAGAGTCTAGCGGGATTTCACGAGCAGTACTTC.

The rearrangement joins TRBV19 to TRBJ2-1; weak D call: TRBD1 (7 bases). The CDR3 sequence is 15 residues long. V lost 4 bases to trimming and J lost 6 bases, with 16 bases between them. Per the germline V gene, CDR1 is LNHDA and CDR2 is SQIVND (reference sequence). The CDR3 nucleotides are TGTGCCAGTAGTACAAGGGCAGGGGGAGGCAATGAGCAGTTCTTC. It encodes CASSTRAGGGNEQFF. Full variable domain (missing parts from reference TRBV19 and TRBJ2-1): DGGITQSPKYLFRKEGQNVTLSCEQNLNHDAMYWYRQDPGQGLRLIYYSQIVNDFQKGDIAEGYSVSREKKESFPLTVTSAQKNPTAFYLCASSTRAGGGNEQFFGPGTRLTVL.

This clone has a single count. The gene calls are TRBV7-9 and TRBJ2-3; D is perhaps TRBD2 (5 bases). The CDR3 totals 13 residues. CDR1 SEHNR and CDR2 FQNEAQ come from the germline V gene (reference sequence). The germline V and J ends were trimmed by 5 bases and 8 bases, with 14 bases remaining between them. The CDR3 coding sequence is TGTGCCAGCAGCAACATGGAGGTCGTTACGCAGTATTTT. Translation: CASSNMEVVTQYF.

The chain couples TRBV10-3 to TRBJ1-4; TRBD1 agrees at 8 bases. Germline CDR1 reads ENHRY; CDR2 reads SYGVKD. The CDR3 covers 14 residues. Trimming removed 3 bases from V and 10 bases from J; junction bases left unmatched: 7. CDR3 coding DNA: TGTGCCATCAGTGACACAGGGGGGTCGGGAAAACTGTTTTTT. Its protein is CAISDTGGSGKLFF.

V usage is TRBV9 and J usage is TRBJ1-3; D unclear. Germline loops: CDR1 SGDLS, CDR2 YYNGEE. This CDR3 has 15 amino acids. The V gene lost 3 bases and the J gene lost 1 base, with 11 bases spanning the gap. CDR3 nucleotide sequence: TGTGCCAGCAGCGCGGTGGCTTCTTCTGGAAACACCATATATTTT. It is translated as CASSAVASSGNTIYF.

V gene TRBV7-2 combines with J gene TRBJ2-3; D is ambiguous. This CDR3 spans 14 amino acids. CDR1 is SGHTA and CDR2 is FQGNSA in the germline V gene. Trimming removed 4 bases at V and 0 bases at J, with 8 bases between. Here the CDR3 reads CASSSLGSTDTQYF. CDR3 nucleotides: TGTGCCAGCAGCTCCCTTGGTAGCACAGATACGCAGTATTTT.

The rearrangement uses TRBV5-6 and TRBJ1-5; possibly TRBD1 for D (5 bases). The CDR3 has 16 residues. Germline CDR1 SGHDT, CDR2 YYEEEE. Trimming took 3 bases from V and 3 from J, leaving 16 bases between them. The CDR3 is CASSSRGRGLNQPQHF. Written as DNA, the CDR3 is TGTGCCAGCAGCTCCCGTGGTAGGGGACTCAATCAGCCCCAGCATTTT.

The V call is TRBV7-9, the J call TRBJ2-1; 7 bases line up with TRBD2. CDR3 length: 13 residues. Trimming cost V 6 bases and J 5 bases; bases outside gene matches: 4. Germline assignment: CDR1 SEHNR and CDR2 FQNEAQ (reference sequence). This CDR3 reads CASRLARDNEQFF. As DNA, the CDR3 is TGTGCCAGCAGACTAGCGCGCGACAATGAGCAGTTCTTC.